The present T cell receptor beta chain was sequenced within a study of T cell responses to AZD1222 COVID-19 vaccine. Sequencing used immunoSEQ multiplex PCR; TCRdb keeps in-frame clones, though not all of them. This table holds about 150,000 clones, about 90% found once. The CDR3 extends over 14 amino acids. Germline CDR1 LGHDT, CDR2 YNNKEL (reference sequence). With 2 bases removed from V and 5 bases from J, the gap between germline ends came to 12 bases. This receptor was taken from an adult in good health. Sequencing used peripheral blood, obtained on day 0 of AZD1222 vaccination. The chain couples TRBV3-1 (or the pseudogene TRBV3-2) to TRBJ2-5, with unresolved D. CDR3 loop: CASSQRAAGETQYF. CDR3 DNA sequence: TGTGCCAGCAGCCAACGCGCGGCTGGGGAGACCCAGTACTTC.